Below are 21 T cell receptor beta chains sequenced from a single sample in a study of T cells after posttransplantation cyclophosphamide. Assay: immunoSEQ multiplex PCR; the TCRdb copy retains only in-frame clones and omits some. This table holds about 21,000 clones, roughly nine tenths found once. Controls had myeloablative marrow grafts with methotrexate and calcineurin inhibitor, sampled at 1 year. The starting material was PBMCs, obtained about 350 days after allogeneic stem cell transplant with calcineurin inhibitor and methotrexate. Every receptor here comes from a female patient aged 30 to 45 who received an allogeneic stem cell transplant from an unrelated donor, was CMV-positive, and had acute and chronic GVHD. Part of the T cells may come from the graft donor.

This clone was picked up a small number of times. The chain couples TRBV28 to TRBJ2-3; 11 nucleotides align to TRBD2. V trimming: 6 bases; J trimming: 9 bases; junction bases outside the gene matches: 14. Germline loops: CDR1 MDHEN, CDR2 SYDVKM. This CDR3 has 16 residues. The CDR3 spells CASRPLAGGLSSTQYF. The CDR3 DNA sequence: TGTGCCAGCAGACCCCTAGCGGGAGGCCTATCCTCGACGCAGTATTTT.

V usage is TRBV7-9 and J usage is TRBJ1-4; 7 bases map to TRBD1. In germline, CDR1 is SEHNR, CDR2 FQNEAQ (reference sequence). The CDR3 totals 15 residues. Losses at the gene ends were 3 bases for V and 4 bases for J; bases not matched to a gene: 5. The CDR3 sequence: CASSFWTGYNEKLFF. The CDR3 bases are TGTGCCAGCAGCTTCTGGACAGGCTATAATGAAAAACTGTTTTTT.

The chain carries TRBV6-4 and TRBJ2-5; tentative D call: TRBD1 (6 bases). V was clipped by 10 bases and J by 2 bases, with 17 bases between them. Germline lookup yields CDR1 MRHNA and CDR2 SNTAGT. This CDR3 comprises 14 residues. The CDR3 spells CANKTYRVQETQYF. CDR3 nucleotides: TGTGCCAACAAAACCTACAGGGTTCAAGAGACCCAGTACTTC.

The V and J genes are TRBV4-2 and TRBJ1-2; D unresolved. V was shortened by 0 bases and J by 0 bases, with 8 bases between the two germline ends. Per the germline V gene, CDR1 is LGHNA and CDR2 is YNFKEQ. The CDR3 loop spans 15 amino acids. The DNA of the CDR3 is TGTGCCAGCAGCCAAGAAACAGCATCTAACTATGGCTACACCTTC. Its translation: CASSQETASNYGYTF.

In this sample, this clone turned up a few times. J is TRBJ2-2 and V is TRBV4-3, with TRBD2 matching 7 bases. CDR1 LGHNA and CDR2 YSLEER come from the germline V gene. CDR3 length: 16 residues. V shed 0 bases, J shed 6 bases, and the junction held 7 bases outside the gene matches. The CDR3 DNA reads TGCGCCAGCAGCCAAGACGCGACCCGGGGGGCCGGGGAGCTGTTTTTT. This translates into CASSQDATRGAGELFF.

The chain combines TRBV11-3 with TRBJ2-5; 12 bases line up with TRBD2. V was pared by 5 bases and J by 2 bases, with 3 bases of the junction left unmatched. CDR1 is SGHNT and CDR2 is YENEEA in the germline V gene. CDR3 length: 15 amino acids. CDR3 residues: CASSVGLAGQETQYF. The DNA of the CDR3 is TGTGCCAGCAGCGTCGGACTAGCGGGGCAAGAGACCCAGTACTTC.

This clone was observed a single time. The gene calls are TRBV9 and TRBJ2-5; D perhaps matches TRBD1 (5 bases). V gave up 0 bases and J gave up 3 bases, with 9 bases separating them. This CDR3 is built from 14 residues. Germline V gene sequence: CDR1 SGDLS, CDR2 YYNGEE. As DNA, the CDR3 is TGTGCCAGCAGCGTAGGTGTGACAGAAGAGACCCAGTACTTC. Translation: CASSVGVTEETQYF.

This chain links TRBV5-1 with TRBJ2-3, with TRBD2 identical over 7 bases. V shed 3 bases and J 0 bases; nucleotides not matched to a gene: 4. The CDR3 is made up of 15 amino acids. Looked up from germline, CDR1 is SGHRS and CDR2 is YFSETQ. The CDR3 loop reads CASSSYSGSTDTQYF. CDR3 sequence (DNA): TGCGCCAGCAGCTCCTATAGCGGGAGCACAGATACGCAGTATTTT.

Only one count was recorded for this clone. V gene TRBV19 combines with J gene TRBJ1-5; D unresolved. The length of the CDR3 is 15 residues. The germline gives CDR1 LNHDA, CDR2 SQIVND (reference sequence). The ends were cut back, 7 bases at V and 7 bases at J, with 20 bases in the middle. CDR3: CASTITGQRRQPQHF. CDR3 nucleotide sequence: TGTGCCAGTACGATTACTGGTCAGCGACGCCAGCCCCAGCATTTT.

This clone was seen a handful of times. The rearrangement links TRBV2 to TRBJ1-4, with D unclear. Germline lookup yields CDR1 SNHLY and CDR2 FYNNEI. Trimming stripped 4 bases from V and 4 bases from J, with 7 bases between. The length of the CDR3 is 13 residues. The DNA for the CDR3 is TGTGCCAGCAGTGTCGGGAATAATGAAAAACTGTTTTTT. This encodes CASSVGNNEKLFF.

The V gene is TRBV7-2, the J gene TRBJ1-4, with a possible D match to TRBD1 (5 bases). This CDR3 is built from 14 residues. Germline lookup yields CDR1 SGHTA and CDR2 FQGNSA. V was shortened by 3 bases and J by 3 bases, with 8 bases between the two germline ends. CDR3 DNA sequence: TGTGCCAGCAGCTTGGCGGGGGCTAATGAAAAACTGTTTTTT. Encoded protein: CASSLAGANEKLFF.

This sequence joins TRBV27 and TRBJ2-7; TRBD1 matches 9 bases. Germline V gene sequence: CDR1 MNHEY, CDR2 SMNVEV (reference sequence). The V gene end was trimmed by 3 bases and the J gene end by 0 bases; junction bases not matched to a gene: 3. This CDR3 is 15 amino acids long. This chain's CDR3 is CASSFQTGGSYEQYF. CDR3 coding DNA: TGTGCCAGCAGTTTTCAGACAGGGGGCTCCTACGAGCAGTACTTC.

DNA for the CDR3: TGTGCCAGCAGCTTAGTTGGGGCAGAGACCCAGTACTTC. This gives the protein CASSLVGAETQYF. This chain links TRBV7-9 with TRBJ2-5, with D maybe TRBD1 (5 bases). Germline CDR1 reads SEHNR; CDR2 reads FQNEAQ (reference sequence). The V end was cut by 1 base, the J end by 4 bases, with 7 bases between. CDR3 length: 13 amino acids.

This clone was seen a handful of times. The chain couples TRBV6-6 to TRBJ1-4; 8 bases fit TRBD1. The CDR3 is 15 residues long. Germline assignment: CDR1 MNHNY and CDR2 SVGAGI (reference sequence). V was pared by 2 bases and J by 4 bases, with 3 bases of the junction left unmatched. The CDR3 spells CASSYPDRVNEKLFF. In DNA, the CDR3 is TGTGCCAGCAGTTACCCGGACAGGGTTAATGAAAAACTGTTTTTT.

A single count supports this clone. The chain links TRBV5-6 to TRBJ1-1; D remains ambiguous. Germline CDR1 and CDR2: SGHDT and YYEEEE. The CDR3 consists of 12 residues. The germline V and J ends were trimmed by 0 bases and 2 bases, with 2 bases remaining between them. CDR3 in DNA: TGTGCCAGCAGCTTGGTAAACACTGAAGCTTTCTTT. Amino acids: CASSLVNTEAFF.

The rearrangement joins TRBV5-1 to TRBJ1-4, with 7 bases matching TRBD1. This CDR3 comprises 15 residues. The V and J ends lost 4 bases and 4 bases, in that order; junction bases with no gene match: 7. Germline-derived CDR1 and CDR2 are SGHRS and YFSETQ. The CDR3 spells CASSGGTVSNEKLFF. As DNA, the CDR3 is TGCGCCAGCAGCGGGGGGACAGTCAGTAATGAAAAACTGTTTTTT. Using reference TRBV5-1 and TRBJ1-4 for the parts outside the CDR3, the full variable domain is KAGVTQTPRYLIKTRGQQVTLSCSPISGHRSVSWYQQTPGQGLQFLFEYFSETQRNKGNFPGRFSGRQFSNSRSEMNVSTLELGDSALYLCASSGGTVSNEKLFFGSGTQLSVL.

The chain recombines TRBV7-9 with TRBJ2-7, with TRBD2 matching over 8 bases. The length of the CDR3 is 14 residues. CDR1 is SEHNR, CDR2 FQNEAQ, per germline (reference sequence). The V segment lost 5 bases and the J segment 5 bases; nucleotides outside the gene matches: 8. The CDR3 coding sequence is TGTGCCAGCAGCCCAAGCGGGGGCGGAGACGAGCAGTACTTC. Protein sequence: CASSPSGGGDEQYF. Supplemented by reference TRBV7-9 and TRBJ2-7, the full variable domain reads DTGVSQNPRHKITKRGQNVTFRCDPISEHNRLYWYRQTLGQGPEFLTYFQNEAQLEKSRLLSDRFSAERPKGSFSTLEIQRTEQGDSAMYLCASSPSGGGDEQYFGPGTRLTVT.

This clone appeared once. The rearrangement joins TRBV30 to TRBJ2-1, with D possibly being TRBD1 (6 bases). The V end was cut by 5 bases, the J end by 3 bases, with 11 bases between. Germline lookup yields CDR1 GTSNPN and CDR2 SVGIG (reference sequence). The CDR3 has 13 residues. The CDR3 DNA reads TGTGCCTGGGACAGGATCGTCTACAATGAGCAGTTCTTC. This gives the protein CAWDRIVYNEQFF.

V is TRBV5-1 and J is TRBJ1-6; TRBD1 is a possible D gene (6 bases). V gave up 3 bases and J gave up 10 bases, with 11 bases separating them. CDR1 is SGHRS, CDR2 YFSETQ, per germline. The CDR3 runs to 13 residues. The CDR3 spells CASSYRVGSPLHF. CDR3 sequence (DNA): TGCGCCAGCAGCTACAGGGTTGGGTCACCCCTCCACTTT.

The J gene is TRBJ2-7, the V gene TRBV6-4, with 8 bases fitting TRBD2. Per germline, CDR1 MRHNA and CDR2 SNTAGT. The CDR3 contains 12 residues. V was pared by 7 bases and J by 5 bases, with 4 bases of the junction left unmatched. The CDR3 region has the DNA TGTGCCAGCAACCCAGCGGGAGACGAGCAGTACGTC. It specifies CASNPAGDEQYV.

V gene TRBV6-6 combines with J gene TRBJ1-5; TRBD1 agrees at 7 bases. This CDR3 contains 15 residues. CDR1 is MNHNY and CDR2 is SVGAGI in the germline V gene (reference sequence). Unmatched junction bases numbered 7, after V lost 5 bases and J lost 3 bases. The CDR3, as DNA: TGTGCCAGCAGTCCGACAGGGTCCCTCAATCAGCCCCAGCATTTT. Translating it yields CASSPTGSLNQPQHF.